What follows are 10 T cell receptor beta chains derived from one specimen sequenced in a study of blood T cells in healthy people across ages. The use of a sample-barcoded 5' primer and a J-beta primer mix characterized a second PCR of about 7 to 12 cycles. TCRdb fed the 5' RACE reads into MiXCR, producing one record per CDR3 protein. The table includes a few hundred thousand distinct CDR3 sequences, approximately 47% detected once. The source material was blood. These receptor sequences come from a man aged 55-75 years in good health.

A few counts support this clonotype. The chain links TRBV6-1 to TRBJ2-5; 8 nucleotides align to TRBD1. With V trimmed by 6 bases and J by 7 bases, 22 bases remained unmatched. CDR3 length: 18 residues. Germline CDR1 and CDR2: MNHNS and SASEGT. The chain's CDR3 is CASSPSKGQVMAMGTQYF. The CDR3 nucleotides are TGTGCCAGCAGCCCATCCAAGGGACAGGTCATGGCTATGGGGACCCAGTACTTC.

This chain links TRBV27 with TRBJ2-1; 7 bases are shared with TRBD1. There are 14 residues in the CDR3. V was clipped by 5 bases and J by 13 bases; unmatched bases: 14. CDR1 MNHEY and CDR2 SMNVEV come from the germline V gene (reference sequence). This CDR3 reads CASSGDNTGDVQFF. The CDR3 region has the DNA TGTGCCAGCAGTGGGGACAACACAGGGGACGTTCAGTTCTTC.

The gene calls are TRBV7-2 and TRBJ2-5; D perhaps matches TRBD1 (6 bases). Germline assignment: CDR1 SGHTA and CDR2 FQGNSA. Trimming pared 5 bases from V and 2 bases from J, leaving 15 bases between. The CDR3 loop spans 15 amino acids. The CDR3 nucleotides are TGTGCCAGCAGCCCGAGAACAGGGAAACAAGAGACCCAGTACTTC. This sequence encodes CASSPRTGKQETQYF. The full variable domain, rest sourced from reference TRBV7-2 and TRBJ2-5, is GAGVSQSPSNKVTEKGKDVELRCDPISGHTALYWYRQSLGQGLEFLIYFQGNSAPDKSGLPSDRFSAERTGGSVSTLTIQRTQQEDSAVYLCASSPRTGKQETQYFGPGTRLLVL.

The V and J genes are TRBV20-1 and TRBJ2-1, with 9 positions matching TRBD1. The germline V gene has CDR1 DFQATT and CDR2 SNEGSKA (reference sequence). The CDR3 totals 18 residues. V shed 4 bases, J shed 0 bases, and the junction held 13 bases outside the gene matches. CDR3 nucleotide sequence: TGCAGTGCTACCAGGACAGGGGCCGCACAGAGCTCCTACAATGAGCAGTTCTTC. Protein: CSATRTGAAQSSYNEQFF.

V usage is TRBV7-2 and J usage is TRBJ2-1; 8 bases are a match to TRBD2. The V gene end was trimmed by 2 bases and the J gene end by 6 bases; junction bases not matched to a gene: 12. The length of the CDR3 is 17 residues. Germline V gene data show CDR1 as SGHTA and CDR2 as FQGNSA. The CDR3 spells CASSLFPPGLAVNEQFF. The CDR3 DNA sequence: TGTGCCAGCAGCTTATTCCCCCCCGGACTAGCTGTCAATGAGCAGTTCTTC.

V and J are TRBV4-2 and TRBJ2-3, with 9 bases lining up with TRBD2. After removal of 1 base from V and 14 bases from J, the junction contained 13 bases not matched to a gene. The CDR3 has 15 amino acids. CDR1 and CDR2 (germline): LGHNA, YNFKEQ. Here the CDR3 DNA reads TGTGCCAGCAGCCAAGCCGGGACTAGCCTCAAGACAGGGTATTTT. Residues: CASSQAGTSLKTGYF.

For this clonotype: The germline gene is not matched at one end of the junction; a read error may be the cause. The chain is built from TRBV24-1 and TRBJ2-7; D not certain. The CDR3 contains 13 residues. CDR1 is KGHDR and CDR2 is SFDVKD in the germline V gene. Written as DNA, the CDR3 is TGTGCCACCAGTAATTTGTTGGGGATTCGGCAGTACTTC. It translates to CATSNLLGIRQYF.

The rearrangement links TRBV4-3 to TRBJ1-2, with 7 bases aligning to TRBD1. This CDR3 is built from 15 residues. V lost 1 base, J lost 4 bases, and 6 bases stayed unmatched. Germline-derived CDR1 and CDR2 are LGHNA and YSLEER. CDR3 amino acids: CASSQAQQGFYGYTF. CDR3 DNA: TGCGCCAGCAGCCAAGCCCAACAGGGGTTCTATGGCTACACCTTC.

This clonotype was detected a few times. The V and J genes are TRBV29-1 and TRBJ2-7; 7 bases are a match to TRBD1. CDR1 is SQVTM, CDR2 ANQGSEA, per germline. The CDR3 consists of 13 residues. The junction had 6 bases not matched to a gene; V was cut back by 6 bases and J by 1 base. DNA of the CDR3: TGCAGCGTCGACCTGACAGGGTCCTACGAGCAGTACTTC. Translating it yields CSVDLTGSYEQYF.

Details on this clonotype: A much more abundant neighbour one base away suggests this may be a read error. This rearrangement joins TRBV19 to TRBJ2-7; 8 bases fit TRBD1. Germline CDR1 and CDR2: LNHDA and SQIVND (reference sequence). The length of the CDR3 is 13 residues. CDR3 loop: CARSTGQDYEQYF. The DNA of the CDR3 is TGTGCCAGGAGTACGGGACAGGACTACGAGCAGTACTTC.